This T cell receptor beta chain was identified during a study of beta chain features in type 1 diabetes listed by TCRdb under 2018. Some background on the complete study: Patients and healthy donors did not differ in mean age, gender distribution, total cell number or subset yield. A total of 90 million to 120 million sorted cells were examined across all samples, and a strong correlation was observed between cell number per subset and RNA yield. The study compared TCRB repertoires of sorted circulating CD4+ T cell subsets between recently diagnosed type 1 diabetes patients and matched healthy donors. Regulatory and stem cell-like memory subsets were obtained from only 8 patients and roughly 8 healthy donors, while naive and central memory subsets were obtained from all 30 or so donors.

Each donor gave one peripheral blood draw, averaging approximately 110 mL, which was collected into heparinised tubes. Naive, central memory, regulatory and stem cell-like memory CD4+ T cells were sorted on a BD FACSAria II using a panel including CD45RO, CCR7, CD25, CD127, CD95 and CD27. All sorted populations exceeded 95% purity. Right away, PBMCs were isolated by Lymphoprep density gradient centrifugation and were stained directly, with no culture step. To minimize batch effects, samples were stained and sorted in pairs, one healthy donor with one patient per experiment. The entire isolated RNA was reverse transcribed using the High Capacity cDNA Reverse Transcription Kit, and thus expressed TCRB transcripts were sequenced. Deep immunoSEQ sequencing was performed on naive, central memory and regulatory T cell samples, with an average of approximately 3.9 million total reads per sample. Sorted cells were lysed in RLT buffer and RNA was extracted with DNase-treated RNeasy Micro or Mini kits, depending on cell number. To prevent cross-contamination, each cell subset was processed individually, whereas patient and healthy donor samples were processed jointly. TCRB sequences were amplified from cDNA with the immunoSEQ multiplex PCR, producing 87-bp fragments spanning the CDR3 region. Amplicons were sequenced on the Illumina HiSeq platform. The authors' analysis ran thus. PCR bias was computationally corrected using synthetic template baselines, reads within Hamming distance 2 were collapsed, and singletons that could not be merged were discarded. Reads were aligned against IMGT to assign V, D and J genes, CDR3 length and insertions or deletions at six rearrangement sites. Clonotype counts were normalized to sorted cell number within each subset before computing true diversity and Gini coefficients with the tcR R package. Repertoire sharing was quantified using the overlap coefficient calculated on TCRB nucleotide sequences. The clones in this table, taken by TCRdb from immuneACCESS, are in-frame only. Not every clone is retained; where verified, under half of the shortfall comes from an unresolved V gene, and the cause of the rest is unknown. V and J calls and clone size are as listed in that table; D and trimming were resolved from the DNA. The table for this sample lists some 44,000 clones; approximately 70% of them were counted only once. The ten largest clones add up to more than 2% of the sample.

Overall study results and their limits: Naive, central memory and regulatory TCRB repertoires appeared to be more similar among patients than among healthy donors. Because the HLA sub-analyses included only small numbers of individuals, any influence of HLA type on TCRB rearrangement was left unresolved. PCR may preferentially amplify shorter templates, but because patient and control samples were amplified and corrected together, any resulting skew would affect both groups equally. Type 1 diabetes patients showed a moderate but significant shortening of TCRB CDR3 length in all four CD4+ subsets. Because cDNA was sequenced instead of genomic DNA, activated cells with high expression could be over-represented, although the groups did not differ in activation or CD3 levels. Patients with type 1 diabetes made fewer insertions and deleted more nucleotides at VDJ recombination sites, implying thymic rearrangement abnormalities.

With regard to this clone: Its antigen is not yet known. It has no much larger one-base neighbor in the sample; base qualities were not kept.

CDR1 is given as MDHEN and CDR2 as SYDVKM, both from the germline V gene. From V the trimming removes 6 bases and from J it removes 7 bases, while the gene matches leave 18 bases of the junction unaccounted for. The CDR3 contains 16 residues, cysteine and phenylalanine counted. Only the CDR3 DNA is retained, 48 bases long and in frame from the first base. This chain joins TRBV28 to TRBJ2-7, and TRBD1 aligns with 7 junction nucleotides. The material sequenced was Tregs from blood. The sample's cell subset or site label, in plain terms: regulatory CD4+ T cells. This clonotype was obtained from a woman aged 18 to 35 with type 1 diabetes. The sequenced DNA is TGTGCCAGCAGCCTCCCCCACAGGGGCCCACAGGGGGAGCAGTACTTC. Its coded protein is CASSLPHRGPQGEQYF.